This T cell receptor (beta chain) derives from a study of blood T cell repertoires in COVID-19. Study at large: Material from acute and convalescent COVID-19 was sourced from the United States, Italy and Spain. T cells, B-cell-depleted T cells, or PBMCs provided the cDNA or gDNA that served as material.

In the study's own analysis: Amplified reference gene primers provided the basis for estimating nucleated cell counts. Clones were sequenced by immunoSEQ multiplex PCR, and TCRdb holds only the in-frame ones, with some missing. V and J calls plus clone size are reproduced from that table; the DNA served to infer D and trimming. The table records about 14,000 clones, roughly 88% of them present only once. Unmatched junction bases numbered 22, after V lost 7 bases and J lost 4 bases. Germline V gives CDR1 MDHEN, CDR2 SYDVKM. This CDR3 is 19 amino acids long. This sequence joins TRBV28 and TRBJ2-3; 8 nucleotides line up with TRBD2. The specimen was peripheral blood. The source of this sequence is a woman between 45 and 65 years old with active or convalescent COVID-19. The CDR3: CASIPGRAMGTRTADTQYF. Written as DNA, the CDR3 is TGTGCCAGCATCCCCGGGAGGGCCATGGGGACCCGTACGGCAGATACGCAGTATTTT.